This passage covers 29 T cell receptor beta chains from one sample sequenced in a study of T cell clonality in common variable immunodeficiency. Assay: immunoSEQ multiplex PCR; the TCRdb copy retains only in-frame clones and omits some. Altogether tens of thousands of clones were found in the sample, and no singletons occur. Study-wide findings and caveats: In common variable immunodeficiency, TCR beta chains reportedly carried fewer deletions and N-nucleotide insertions.

Their antigen targets remain unknown. Sequenced material: peripheral blood mononuclear cells. The receptors derive from a human donor with common variable immunodeficiency.

This clone was observed a few times. The sequence runs out 3 residues before the end of the CDR3; the remainder is reconstructed from the germline J gene. The J gene is TRBJ2-5, the V gene TRBV18; D is possibly TRBD1 (6 bases). Between the trimmed V and J ends, which lost 2 bases and 5 bases, there was a span of 9 bases. CDR3 size: 13 residues. Germline CDR1 reads KGHSH; CDR2 reads LQKENI. CDR3 in amino acids: CASSPTGQETQYF. CDR3 DNA (partial): TGTGCCAGCTCACCAACAGGGCAGGAGACC.

In this sample, this clone turned up many times. The CDR3 end falls 3 residues outside the read, so it is completed with the germline J gene. The chain joins TRBV19 to TRBJ1-6; TRBD1 aligns across 9 bases. CDR3 length: 15 amino acids. Germline CDR1 LNHDA, CDR2 SQIVND (reference sequence). With 4 bases clipped from V and 5 bases from J, the junction kept 3 bases outside the gene matches. This CDR3 reads CASSKRTGDNSPLHF. CDR3 bases read: TGTGCCAGTAGTAAGCGGACAGGGGATAATTCACCC.

This clone was counted only a few times. The DNA ends 3 residues before the CDR3 does, and the rest of the CDR3 is filled in from the germline J gene. J is TRBJ2-1 and V is TRBV5-1, with 11 bases fitting TRBD2. J gave up 1 base and V 5 bases, and 5 bases lay outside the gene matches. Per the germline V gene, CDR1 is SGHRS and CDR2 is YFSETQ. CDR3 size: 16 residues. The sequenced CDR3 bases are TGCGCCAGCAGTTTGACTAGCGGGGCGTCCTACAATGAG. It encodes CASSLTSGASYNE. In full, the CDR3 is CASSLTSGASYNEQFF. Filled out from reference TRBV5-1 and TRBJ2-1, the complete variable domain reads KAGVTQTPRYLIKTRGQQVTLSCSPISGHRSVSWYQQTPGQGLQFLFEYFSETQRNKGNFPGRFSGRQFSNSRSEMNVSTLELGDSALYLCASSLTSGASYNEQFFGPGTRLTVL.

Many counts were recorded for this clone. The read comes to an end 3 residues before the CDR3 does, leaving the germline J gene to fill in the end. The chain has TRBV20-1 and TRBJ2-7; D perhaps matches TRBD1 (6 bases). This CDR3 region has 13 residues. V gave up 3 bases and J gave up 2 bases, with 11 bases separating them. CDR1 is DFQATT, CDR2 SNEGSKA, per germline (reference sequence). The CDR3 protein is CSARDSITYEQYF. The CDR3 bases that were read are TGCAGTGCTAGGGACAGTATTACCTACGAG.

This clone was recorded at least ten times. The read is 3 residues too short to cover the CDR3 end, so that end is filled in from the germline J gene. This chain connects TRBV19 to TRBJ2-1; D might be TRBD1 (6 bases). The CDR3 is 15 amino acids. Germline V gives CDR1 LNHDA, CDR2 SQIVND (reference sequence). The V end was cut by 5 bases, the J end by 0 bases, with 11 bases between. Incomplete CDR3 DNA: TGTGCCAGTAGTTCCGACAGGTTCTCCTACAATGAG. Its protein product is CASSSDRFSYNE. The full CDR3 sequence reads CASSSDRFSYNEQFF.

This clone has just a few counts. The observed sequence ends 3 residues before the CDR3 terminus, with the missing tail filled in from the germline J gene. The chain employs TRBV5-1 and TRBJ2-1, with 9 bases aligning to TRBD2. Germline lookup yields CDR1 SGHRS and CDR2 YFSETQ. This CDR3 has 16 amino acids. The J segment lost 6 bases and the V segment lost 4 bases, leaving 11 bases of the junction unmatched. The sequenced part of the CDR3 DNA is TGCGCCAGCAGCGCGATTAGCGGGAGCCTGGGCAATGAG. Translation gives CASSAISGSLGNE. The whole CDR3 is CASSAISGSLGNEQFF.

This clone was detected only a few times. The CDR3 goes on 3 residues after the read ends, and that part is filled in from the germline J gene. The chain is built from TRBV2 and TRBJ2-2, with D tentatively TRBD1 (6 bases). The V gene's germline CDR1 is SNHLY and CDR2 FYNNEI. V lost 4 bases, J lost 8 bases, and 11 bases lay in between. The CDR3 is 13 residues long. The CDR3 is CASSGGTSGELFF. The DNA read from the CDR3 is TGTGCCAGCAGTGGGGGGACATCAGGGGAG.

As for this clone: The read terminates 3 residues ahead of where the CDR3 ends, so the germline J gene completes it. This chain joins TRBV29-1 and TRBJ1-4; no clear D. There are 15 residues in the CDR3. Trimming took 5 bases from V and 3 from J, leaving 16 bases between them. Germline V gives CDR1 SQVTM, CDR2 ANQGSEA. The sequenced part of the CDR3 DNA is TGCAGCGTTAGGCGGGCCGGCACTGCTAATGAAAAA. Translated, it gives CSVRRAGTANEK. In full, the CDR3 is CSVRRAGTANEKLFF.

This clone was seen a few times. The sequenced CDR3 bases are TGTGCCAGCAGCTTAATGGCGGAGAACACCGGGGAG. Its protein product is CASSLMAENTGE. The whole CDR3 is CASSLMAENTGELFF. This chain uses TRBV11-1 with TRBJ2-2; D unclear. Read sequence stops 3 residues before the CDR3 end, and the germline J gene provides the missing end. Germline loops: CDR1 SGHAT, CDR2 FQDESV (reference sequence). The CDR3 consists of 15 residues. Trimming pared 2 bases from V and 1 base from J, leaving 8 bases between.

In the case of this clone: The observed sequence ends 3 residues before the CDR3 terminus, with the missing tail filled in from the germline J gene. This chain links TRBV6-1 with TRBJ1-5, with D tentatively TRBD1 (5 bases). The CDR3 has 17 amino acids. Germline V lookup: CDR1 MNHNS, CDR2 SASEGT. Trimming took off 2 bases at V and 2 bases at J, with 16 bases between the two ends. The CDR3 region is CASSEPRDKGRNQPQHF. CDR3 DNA (partial): TGTGCCAGCAGTGAACCCAGGGATAAGGGTCGCAATCAGCCC.

At least ten counts were recorded for this clone. Sequencing ends 3 residues short of the CDR3 end; the germline J gene provides the rest. V gene TRBV7-2 combines with J gene TRBJ2-7, with 8 nucleotides matching TRBD1. Germline V gene lookup returns CDR1 SGHTA and CDR2 FQGNSA. V shed 5 bases, J shed 3 bases, and the junction held 9 bases outside the gene matches. This CDR3 has 15 residues. Incomplete CDR3 DNA: TGTGCCAGCAGCGTATCCGGGACAGGAGACTACGAG. Protein: CASSVSGTGDYE. The full-length CDR3 reads as CASSVSGTGDYEQYF. The entire variable domain, with the rest obtained from reference TRBV7-2 and TRBJ2-7, is as follows: GAGVSQSPSNKVTEKGKDVELRCDPISGHTALYWYRQSLGQGLEFLIYFQGNSAPDKSGLPSDRFSAERTGGSVSTLTIQRTQQEDSAVYLCASSVSGTGDYEQYFGPGTRLTVT.

A few counts support this clone. The read is 3 residues too short to cover the CDR3 end, so that end is filled in from the germline J gene. The chain links TRBV19 to TRBJ2-1; 9 bases match TRBD2. The CDR3 runs 16 residues. The V gene's germline CDR1 is LNHDA and CDR2 SQIVND (reference sequence). The V gene end was trimmed by 3 bases and the J gene end by 4 bases; junction bases not matched to a gene: 7. The CDR3 DNA, read in part, is TGTGCCAGTAGTATTTGGCTAGCGGGGCGGTACAATGAG. Its translation is CASSIWLAGRYNE. The whole CDR3 sequence is CASSIWLAGRYNEQFF.

This clone was observed at least ten times. The read terminates 3 residues ahead of where the CDR3 ends, so the germline J gene completes it. The J gene is TRBJ2-3, the V gene TRBV29-1, with TRBD2 matching over 7 bases. Losses at the gene ends were 4 bases for V and 2 bases for J; bases not matched to a gene: 12. There are 16 residues in the CDR3. Germline V gene sequence: CDR1 SQVTM, CDR2 ANQGSEA. The CDR3 is CSVGALAVPVTDTQYF. The sequenced part of the CDR3 DNA is TGCAGCGTTGGCGCCCTAGCGGTACCCGTCACAGATACG.

In this sample, this clone turned up many times. Read data end 3 residues before the CDR3 end; the end is taken from the germline J gene. This rearrangement joins TRBV13 to TRBJ2-2, with D perhaps TRBD1 or TRBD2 (5 bases each). Between the trimmed V and J ends, which lost 5 bases and 5 bases, there was a span of 18 bases. Germline CDR1 PRHDT, CDR2 FYEKMQ (reference sequence). The CDR3 contains 16 residues. The CDR3 loop reads CASSPLAGWETGELFF. Partial CDR3 DNA: TGTGCCAGCAGCCCGCTTGCAGGGTGGGAGACCGGGGAG.

Remarks on this clone: The read ends 3 residues shy of where the CDR3 ends; the end is completed using the germline J gene. This chain joins TRBV20-1 and TRBJ2-7; 10 bases map to TRBD2. Germline trimming cut 6 bases from V and 2 bases from J; bases unmatched to any gene: 7. CDR1 and CDR2 (germline): DFQATT, SNEGSKA (reference sequence). The CDR3 covers 14 residues. The CDR3: CSASLAGEAYEQYF. The sequenced part of the CDR3 DNA is TGCAGTGCGAGTCTAGCGGGAGAAGCCTACGAG.

For this clone: The sequenced fragment ends 3 residues before the CDR3 boundary, so the rest is inferred from the germline J gene. The V and J genes are TRBV7-2 and TRBJ1-2; 11 bases agree with TRBD1. This CDR3 spans 16 amino acids. CDR1 and CDR2 (germline): SGHTA, FQGNSA. Trimming took 0 bases from V and 0 from J; bases not matched to a gene: 0. The CDR3 reads CASSLAGQGANYGYTF. Incomplete CDR3 DNA: TGTGCCAGCAGCTTAGCGGGACAGGGGGCTAACTATGGC. The complete variable domain, with remaining parts taken from reference TRBV7-2 and TRBJ1-2, reads GAGVSQSPSNKVTEKGKDVELRCDPISGHTALYWYRQSLGQGLEFLIYFQGNSAPDKSGLPSDRFSAERTGGSVSTLTIQRTQQEDSAVYLCASSLAGQGANYGYTFGSGTRLTVV.

Many counts were recorded for this clone. The read ends 3 residues early relative to the CDR3; the germline J gene fills the gap. V gene TRBV30 combines with J gene TRBJ1-1, with D possibly TRBD1 on 5 matching bases. CDR3 length equals 14 residues. V lost 4 bases to trimming and J lost 1 base, with 13 bases between them. Germline CDR1 GTSNPN, CDR2 SVGIG (reference sequence). CDR3 loop: CAWTRQQSNTEAFF. Partial CDR3 DNA: TGTGCCTGGACTCGACAGCAGTCGAACACTGAA.

This clone occurred many times. Read sequence stops 3 residues before the CDR3 end, and the germline J gene provides the missing end. V is TRBV23-1 and J is TRBJ2-7; TRBD1 agrees at 9 bases. TRBV23-1 is recorded as an ORF, its role being uncertain. The CDR3 covers 22 residues. Trimming removed 2 bases from V and 2 bases from J; junction bases left unmatched: 25. CDR3 bases read: TGCGCCAGCAGTCAAACCGAAAGTCACCGGGACAGGGTCAAATCAAGGACCTACGAG. This encodes CASSQTESHRDRVKSRTYE. The CDR3 as a whole reads CASSQTESHRDRVKSRTYEQYF.

This clone has ten or more counts. The sequence runs out 3 residues before the end of the CDR3; the remainder is reconstructed from the germline J gene. The chain links TRBV19 to TRBJ2-1, with unresolved D. Germline-derived CDR1 and CDR2 are LNHDA and SQIVND (reference sequence). Deletions cut 5 bases from V and 9 bases from J, with 26 bases between. The CDR3 spans 17 residues. The CDR3 here is CASSPLGSPRSLREQFF. The part of the CDR3 DNA that was read is TGTGCCAGTAGTCCCCTGGGTAGCCCAAGGTCTCTGCGTGAG.

This clone was seen a handful of times. Coverage ceases 3 residues before the CDR3 finishes, and the germline J gene fills in the end. This chain connects TRBV30 to TRBJ2-5; D gene uncertain. The CDR3 runs to 12 residues. The germline gives CDR1 GTSNPN, CDR2 SVGIG (reference sequence). Between the trimmed V and J ends, which lost 3 bases and 5 bases, there was a span of 10 bases. CDR3 region: CAWRPRSETQYF. CDR3 DNA, as far as it was read: TGTGCCTGGAGGCCTCGGTCGGAGACC.

In this sample, this clone turned up many times. The read ends 3 residues early relative to the CDR3; the germline J gene fills the gap. V is TRBV19 and J is TRBJ1-1, with TRBD1 identical over 8 bases. Germline trimming cut 4 bases from V and 4 bases from J; bases unmatched to any gene: 5. CDR3 size: 14 residues. CDR1 and CDR2 (germline): LNHDA, SQIVND (reference sequence). This chain's CDR3 is CASSTGQGGTEAFF. The part of the CDR3 DNA that was read is TGTGCCAGTAGTACCGGACAGGGTGGCACTGAA.

This clone was detected ten times or more. The read comes to an end 3 residues before the CDR3 does, leaving the germline J gene to fill in the end. The rearrangement links TRBV5-4 to TRBJ2-7; TRBD2 matches 10 bases. With V trimmed by 4 bases and J by 2 bases, 6 bases remained unmatched. The CDR3 is made up of 15 amino acids. Germline CDR1 is SGHNT and CDR2 is YYREEE (reference sequence). The DNA read from the CDR3 is TGTGCCAGCAGCCCTAGCGGGAGATCGACCTACGAG. Translating it yields CASSPSGRSTYE. The CDR3 in full is CASSPSGRSTYEQYF.

This clone has ten or more counts. The read finishes 3 residues shy of the CDR3 end, and the germline J gene is used to complete it. The V call is TRBV7-3, the J call TRBJ2-1; 7 bases align to TRBD2. The ends lost 3 bases at V and 6 bases at J; junction bases unmatched: 8. The CDR3 sequence is 15 residues long. CDR1 SGHTA and CDR2 FQGTGA come from the germline V gene. The sequenced CDR3 bases are TGTGCCAGCAGCTTGTCTTGGGCTAGCGGCAATGAG. Translation: CASSLSWASGNE. The entire CDR3 reads CASSLSWASGNEQFF.

This clone was found a few times. Coverage ceases 3 residues before the CDR3 finishes, and the germline J gene fills in the end. The chain employs TRBV7-9 and TRBJ2-3; TRBD2 matches at 14 bases. The V segment lost 4 bases and the J segment 6 bases; nucleotides outside the gene matches: 3. The CDR3 runs to 15 residues. The V gene's germline CDR1 is SEHNR and CDR2 FQNEAQ (reference sequence). The CDR3 DNA, read in part, is TGTGCCAGCAGCTCGGGACTAGCGGGAGCCGATACG. It translates to CASSSGLAGADT. The complete CDR3 protein is CASSSGLAGADTQYF.

For this clone: The observed sequence ends 3 residues before the CDR3 terminus, with the missing tail filled in from the germline J gene. The chain employs TRBV2 and TRBJ1-4; D possibly corresponds to TRBD1 (5 bases). Germline values: CDR1 SNHLY, CDR2 FYNNEI. There are 12 residues in the CDR3. CDR3 sequence reads: CASTGGVTKLFF. The CDR3 DNA, read in part, is TGTGCCAGCACGGGAGGGGTGACGAAA. The whole variable domain, filled in from reference TRBV2 and TRBJ1-4, reads EPEVTQTPSHQVTQMGQEVILRCVPISNHLYFYWYRQILGQKVEFLVSFYNNEISEKSEIFDDQFSVERPDGSNFTLKIRSTKLEDSAMYFCASTGGVTKLFFGSGTQLSVL.

Turning to this clone: Read data end 3 residues before the CDR3 end; the end is taken from the germline J gene. V is TRBV20-1 and J is TRBJ2-1; TRBD2 matches at 7 bases. This CDR3 is built from 15 residues. Germline trimming cut 4 bases from V and 3 bases from J; bases unmatched to any gene: 9. The germline V gene has CDR1 DFQATT and CDR2 SNEGSKA (reference sequence). The DNA read from the CDR3 is TGCAGTGCTATCACCGGGACTACAAACTACAATGAG. This translates into CSAITGTTNYNE. The whole CDR3 protein is CSAITGTTNYNEQFF.

This clone came up many times. The CDR3 end falls 3 residues outside the read, so it is completed with the germline J gene. This sequence joins TRBV20-1 and TRBJ2-1; TRBD2 agrees at 7 bases. The V and J ends lost 0 bases and 4 bases, in that order; junction bases with no gene match: 6. This CDR3 contains 15 residues. Germline V gene sequence: CDR1 DFQATT, CDR2 SNEGSKA (reference sequence). Here the CDR3 reads CSARDAGGGYNEQFF. CDR3 bases read: TGCAGTGCTAGAGATGCGGGCGGGGGTTACAATGAG.

This clone was counted at least ten times. The read halts 3 residues ahead of the CDR3 end, with the missing end drawn from the germline J gene. The chain uses TRBV19 and TRBJ2-3, with D perhaps matching TRBD1 (6 bases). There are 17 residues in the CDR3. V shed 5 bases and J shed 2 bases, with 20 bases lying between them. Germline lookup yields CDR1 LNHDA and CDR2 SQIVND (reference sequence). The CDR3 DNA, read in part, is TGTGCCAGTAGTCCCCTTGGGTTAGGGGGTAACACAGATACG. Translating it yields CASSPLGLGGNTDT. The whole CDR3 sequence is CASSPLGLGGNTDTQYF.

Ten or more counts support this clone. The sequenced part of the CDR3 DNA is TGCGCCAGCAGCCAAAAAGGACTGCACAATGAG. This codes for CASSQKGLHNE. The whole CDR3 region reads CASSQKGLHNEQFF. The V call is TRBV4-1, the J call TRBJ2-1; D is possibly TRBD2 (5 bases). Sequencing ends 3 residues short of the CDR3 end; the germline J gene provides the rest. The length of the CDR3 is 14 residues. V lost 2 bases and J 5 bases, leaving 10 bases between the germline ends. Germline CDR1 MGHRA, CDR2 YSYEKL.